Below, one T cell receptor (beta chain) is given with its context. This sample is part of a study of OX40 agonist ivuxolimab in advanced cancers. Whole-study context: The drug used for patients, ivuxolimab, was an agonistic anti-OX40 (CD134) antibody.

Looked up from germline, CDR1 is MNHNY and CDR2 is SVGAGI (reference sequence). There are 16 residues in the CDR3. The trim removed 5 bases at V and 2 bases at J, leaving 9 bases unmatched. Method: immunoSEQ multiplex PCR; TCRdb's copy keeps in-frame clones and lacks some. The table includes around 69,000 clones, 85% to 90% detected once. The starting material was CD4+ or CD8+ T cells sorted from blood, obtained in a trial of the OX40 agonist ivuxolimab. This sequence originates from an adult with an advanced solid tumor such as melanoma, head and neck, liver or kidney cancer. J is TRBJ2-3 and V is TRBV6-6, with 8 bases that match TRBD1. In DNA form, the CDR3 reads TGTGCCAGCAGTGGGAGGTCGGACAGGGACACAGATACGCAGTATTTT. Its protein is CASSGRSDRDTDTQYF.